The clone carrying this TCR beta chain was detected ten times or more. Its target is not known. The data were obtained in a study of glioma-infiltrating T cells. General study points: Above-expected tissue-blood divergence occurred in all gliomas, most in low-grade ones. Only very few CDR3 sequences appeared in both tissue and blood.

The CDR3 has 14 residues. V was clipped by 7 bases and J by 6 bases, with 18 bases between them. Germline assignment: CDR1 MDHEN and CDR2 SYDVKM. TCR alpha and beta CDR3 regions were amplified from RNA using iRepertoire nested multiplex PCR. For one-step reverse transcription and amplification, 100-400 ng of tissue mRNA or PBMC total RNA was used. TCRdb re-analysed the multiplex PCR reads in MiXCR, keeping a single row per CDR3 protein. The sample records approximately 190,000 distinct CDR3 sequences, approximately 30% being singletons. The V gene is TRBV28, the J gene TRBJ2-5; weak D call: TRBD2 (5 bases). The sequence came from a human donor with low-grade glioma or glioblastoma, undergoing nonglioma brain surgery, or in good health (not recorded which). Sequencing was carried out using glioma tissue, nonneoplastic brain tissue, or PBMCs (not recorded which). CDR3 sequence (DNA): TGTGCCAGCACCCTGCCACTAGAGCCAAAGACCCAGTACTTC. It yields the protein CASTLPLEPKTQYF.